This T cell receptor (beta chain) originates from a study of OX40 agonist ivuxolimab in advanced cancers. Study summary: Dosing consisted of intravenous ivuxolimab at 0.01 to 10 mg/kg every 2 weeks. Study-level results: Low clonal expansion, among the lowest seen, marked partial responders at 0.1-3.0 mg/kg. Clonal expansion from baseline to week 6 occurred in both CD4+ and CD8+ T cells.

V lost 7 bases and J 4 bases, leaving 16 bases between the germline ends. From germline, CDR1 is SEHNR and CDR2 FQNEAQ (reference sequence). The CDR3 runs to 14 residues. Only in-frame clones appear in the TCRdb table, and some are missing; sequencing was by immunoSEQ multiplex PCR. The sample lists roughly 28,000 clones; around four fifths were seen once. Points on this clone: Its antigen is unknown.

The cohort excluded patients with autoimmune disease history or systemic immunosuppression. The V and J genes are TRBV7-9 and TRBJ1-1; D not resolved. The sample here was CD4+ or CD8+ T cells sorted from blood, taken in a trial of the OX40 agonist ivuxolimab. This TCR derives from an adult with an advanced solid tumor such as melanoma, head and neck, liver or kidney cancer. Here the CDR3 DNA reads TGTGCCAGCACCAACCTTAGGGTCGCCACTGAAGCTTTCTTT. This codes for CASTNLRVATEAFF.